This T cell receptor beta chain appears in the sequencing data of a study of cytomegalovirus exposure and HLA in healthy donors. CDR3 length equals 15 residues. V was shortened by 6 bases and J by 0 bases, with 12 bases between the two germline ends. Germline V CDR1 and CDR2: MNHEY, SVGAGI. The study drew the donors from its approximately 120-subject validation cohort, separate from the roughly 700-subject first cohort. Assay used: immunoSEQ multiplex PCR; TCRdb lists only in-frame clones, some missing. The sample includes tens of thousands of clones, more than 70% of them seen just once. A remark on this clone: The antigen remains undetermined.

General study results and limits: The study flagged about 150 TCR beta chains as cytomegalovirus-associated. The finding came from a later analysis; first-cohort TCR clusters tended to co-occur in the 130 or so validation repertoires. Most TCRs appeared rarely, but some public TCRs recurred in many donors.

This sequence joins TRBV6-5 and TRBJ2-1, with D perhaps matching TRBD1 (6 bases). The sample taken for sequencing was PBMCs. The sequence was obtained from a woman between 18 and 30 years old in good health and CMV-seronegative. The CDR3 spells CASRQQGPSYNEQFF. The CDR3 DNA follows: TGTGCCAGCAGACAACAGGGTCCCTCCTACAATGAGCAGTTCTTC.